This TCR beta chain is drawn from a study of OX40 agonist ivuxolimab in advanced cancers. Study-level background: Antecedent anti-PD-1, anti-PD-L1 or anti-CTLA-4 therapy was permissible, with roughly 36% having received some.

With respect to this clone: What it recognizes is unknown.

The method was immunoSEQ multiplex PCR; TCRdb's version includes in-frame clones alone and lacks a portion of them. The sample shows about 55,000 clones, around 80% of them seen only once. Study results and caveats: Dosing at 0.1 to 3.0 mg/kg was accompanied by clonal expansion of CD4+ and CD8+ blood T cells by week 6. Among T cells, CD8+ cells averaged more expanded clones than CD4+ cells.

The specimen was CD4+ or CD8+ T cells sorted from blood, collected in a trial of the OX40 agonist ivuxolimab. The clonotype comes from an adult with an advanced solid tumor such as melanoma, head and neck, liver or kidney cancer.

The CDR3 loop is CASSESGGGETQYF. In nucleotides, the CDR3 is TGTGCCAGTAGTGAAAGCGGGGGTGGAGAGACCCAGTACTTC. This chain joins TRBV19 and TRBJ2-5; 8 bases are shared with TRBD2. The CDR3 has 14 amino acids. The ends lost 5 bases at V and 4 bases at J; junction bases unmatched: 6. CDR1 is LNHDA, CDR2 SQIVND, per germline (reference sequence). Full variable domain (rest looked up from reference TRBV19 and TRBJ2-5): DGGITQSPKYLFRKEGQNVTLSCEQNLNHDAMYWYRQDPGQGLRLIYYSQIVNDFQKGDIAEGYSVSREKKESFPLTVTSAQKNPTAFYLCASSESGGGETQYFGPGTRLLVL.